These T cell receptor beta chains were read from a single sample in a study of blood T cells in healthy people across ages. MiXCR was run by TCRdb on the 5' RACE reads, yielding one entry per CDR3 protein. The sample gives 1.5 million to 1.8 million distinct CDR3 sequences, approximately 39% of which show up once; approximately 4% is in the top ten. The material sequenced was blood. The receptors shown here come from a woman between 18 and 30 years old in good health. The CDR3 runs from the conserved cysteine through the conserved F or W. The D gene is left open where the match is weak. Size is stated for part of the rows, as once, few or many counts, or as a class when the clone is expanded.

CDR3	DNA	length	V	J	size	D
CASSGSPSGDTQYF	TGCGCCAGCAGCGGGTCACCCTCGGGTGATACGCAGTATTTT	14	TRBV4-3	TRBJ2-3	once	.
CSARDRLAYTDTQYF	TGCAGTGCTAGAGATCGGTTAGCATACACAGATACGCAGTATTTT	15	TRBV20-1	TRBJ2-3	.	.
CSGQTSGSTDTQYF	TGCAGCGGTCAGACTAGCGGAAGCACAGATACGCAGTATTTT	14	TRBV29-1	TRBJ2-3	.	TRBD2
CSARDLERGMKADTQYF	TGCAGTGCTAGAGATCTGGAGCGGGGGATGAAGGCAGATACGCAGTATTTT	17	TRBV20-1	TRBJ2-3	once	TRBD2
CASSPRPSGSSINSYEQYF	TGCGCCAGCAGCCCGCGGCCTAGCGGGAGTTCGATTAACTCCTACGAGCAGTACTTC	19	TRBV5-1	TRBJ2-7	.	TRBD2
CASRRAGGPDTDTQYF	TGTGCCAGCAGACGAGCGGGGGGGCCTGACACAGATACGCAGTATTTT	16	TRBV7-9	TRBJ2-3	.	TRBD2
CASRRTGERGHGYTF	TGCGCCAGCAGAAGGACAGGGGAAAGGGGCCATGGCTACACCTTC	15	TRBV4-1	TRBJ1-2	.	TRBD1
CASSRDGIAKNIQYF	TGTGCCAGCAGTCGGGACGGAATAGCCAAAAACATTCAGTACTTC	15	TRBV27	TRBJ2-4	few	.
CASTWGQQSYNEQFF	TGCGCCAGCACCTGGGGACAGCAGTCCTACAATGAGCAGTTCTTC	15	TRBV5-1	TRBJ2-1	few	TRBD1
CASSFGQSYPPQYF	TGTGCCAGCAGTTTTGGACAGTCCTACCCCCCACAGTACTTC	14	TRBV12-3/TRBV12-4	TRBJ2-5	many	.
CSAKTGWNTEAFF	TGCAGTGCGAAGACAGGGTGGAACACTGAAGCTTTCTTT	13	TRBV20-1	TRBJ1-1	few	TRBD1
CASSLPRPEEQYF	TGCGCCAGCAGCTTGCCCCGACCAGAGGAGCAGTACTTC	13	TRBV5-1	TRBJ2-7	.	.
CASTPVSSYEQYF	TGTGCCAGCACTCCGGTGAGCTCCTACGAGCAGTACTTC	13	TRBV2	TRBJ2-7	.	.
CASRRRQINQPQHF	TGTGCCAGCAGAAGACGGCAGATCAATCAGCCCCAGCATTTT	14	TRBV6-2/TRBV6-3	TRBJ1-5	few	.
CATSDPRKAVNEQFF	TGTGCCACCAGTGATCCCCGTAAGGCTGTTAATGAGCAGTTCTTC	15	TRBV24-1	TRBJ2-1	.	.
CASSPSVSGNYNEQFF	TGCGCCAGCAGCCCGAGTGTTAGCGGGAATTACAATGAGCAGTTCTTC	16	TRBV4-3	TRBJ2-1	.	TRBD2
CASSFDRVYGYTF	TGTGCCAGCAGTTTCGACAGGGTTTATGGCTACACCTTC	13	TRBV12-3/TRBV12-4	TRBJ1-2	many	TRBD1
CASSFGGISQGGYTF	TGTGCCAGCAGCTTCGGTGGGATCAGCCAAGGGGGCTACACCTTC	15	TRBV7-9	TRBJ1-2	few	.
CASSLAIRNTEAFF	TGTGCCAGCAGCTTAGCGATCCGGAACACTGAAGCTTTCTTT	14	TRBV7-2	TRBJ1-1	few	.
CSARDEGRSAGEQYF	TGCAGTGCTAGAGATGAGGGACGTTCCGCCGGCGAGCAGTACTTC	15	TRBV20-1	TRBJ2-7	.	.
CASSWVRGSPEAFF	TGTGCCAGCAGTTGGGTCAGGGGAAGCCCTGAAGCTTTCTTT	14	TRBV27	TRBJ1-1	few	.
CAISESGVDTEAFF	TGTGCCATCAGTGAGTCAGGGGTGGACACTGAAGCTTTCTTT	14	TRBV10-3	TRBJ1-1	few	.
CSVEDSASEADTQYF	TGCAGCGTTGAAGATTCGGCTAGTGAGGCAGATACGCAGTATTTT	15	TRBV29-1	TRBJ2-3	.	.
CASSEGGPSDEQFF	TGTGCCAGCAGTGAAGGGGGACCTTCGGATGAGCAGTTCTTC	14	TRBV25-1	TRBJ2-1	few	.
CSARDPYSYEQYF	TGCAGTGCTAGAGATCCCTACTCCTACGAGCAGTACTTC	13	TRBV20-1	TRBJ2-7	.	.
CSARESGEMITGELFF	TGCAGTGCTAGAGAGTCAGGGGAAATGATCACCGGGGAGCTGTTTTTT	16	TRBV20-1	TRBJ2-2	few	.
CASRPATGTGLHEQYF	TGTGCCAGCAGACCGGCGACCGGGACAGGGCTTCACGAGCAGTACTTC	16	TRBV12-3/TRBV12-4	TRBJ2-7	few	TRBD1
CAGAGETNEKLFF	TGCGCCGGGGCGGGGGAAACTAATGAAAAACTGTTTTTT	13	TRBV4-1	TRBJ1-4	few	.
CATSDLRTGNTGELFF	TGTGCCACCAGCGATTTGAGGACAGGGAACACCGGGGAGCTGTTTTTT	16	TRBV24-1	TRBJ2-2	.	TRBD1
CASSPQGQYNQPQHF	TGTGCCAGCTCACCGCAGGGACAGTACAATCAGCCCCAGCATTTT	15	TRBV18	TRBJ1-5	.	TRBD1
CASSATSGRAPEQYF	TGTGCCAGCAGCGCGACTAGCGGGAGGGCCCCTGAGCAGTACTTC	15	TRBV27	TRBJ2-5	.	TRBD2
CASSRGVGGFGTDTQYF	TGTGCCAGCAGCCGAGGGGTAGGCGGCTTTGGTACAGATACGCAGTATTTT	17	TRBV7-2	TRBJ2-3	.	.
CAWSVRGPEAFF	TGTGCCTGGAGTGTGAGGGGCCCTGAAGCTTTCTTT	12	TRBV30	TRBJ1-1	.	.
CASSQETYSTDTQYF	TGTGCCAGCAGCCAAGAGACGTACAGCACAGATACGCAGTATTTT	15	TRBV4-2	TRBJ2-3	few	.
CASSLEVPSGGPKDEQFF	TGTGCCAGCAGCTTAGAGGTTCCTAGCGGGGGACCTAAGGATGAGCAGTTCTTC	18	TRBV11-2	TRBJ2-1	once	TRBD2
CASSFADMGDEQYF	TGTGCCAGCAGTTTCGCAGATATGGGCGATGAGCAGTACTTC	14	TRBV12-3/TRBV12-4	TRBJ2-7	few	.
CASSVSGRAVNEQFF	TGTGCCAGCAGCGTCAGCGGGAGGGCCGTCAATGAGCAGTTCTTC	15	TRBV9	TRBJ2-1	few	TRBD2
CASSSTLFPLAGASDTQYF	TGTGCCAGCAGCTCGACCCTCTTCCCCCTAGCGGGAGCGTCAGATACGCAGTATTTT	19	TRBV27	TRBJ2-3	.	TRBD2